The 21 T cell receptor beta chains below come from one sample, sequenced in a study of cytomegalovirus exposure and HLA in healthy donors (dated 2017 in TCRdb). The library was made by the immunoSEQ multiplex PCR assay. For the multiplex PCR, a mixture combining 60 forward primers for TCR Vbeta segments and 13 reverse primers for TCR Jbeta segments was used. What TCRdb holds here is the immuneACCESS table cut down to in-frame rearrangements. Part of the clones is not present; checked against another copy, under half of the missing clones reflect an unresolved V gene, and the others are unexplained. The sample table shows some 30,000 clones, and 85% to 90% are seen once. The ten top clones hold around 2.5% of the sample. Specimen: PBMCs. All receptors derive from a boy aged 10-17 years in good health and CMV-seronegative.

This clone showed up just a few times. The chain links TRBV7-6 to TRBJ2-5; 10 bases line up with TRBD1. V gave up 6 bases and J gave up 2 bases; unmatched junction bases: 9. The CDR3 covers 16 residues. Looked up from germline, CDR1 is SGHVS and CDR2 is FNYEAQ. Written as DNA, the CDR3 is TGTGCCAGCAGTCTTCTCCGGGACAGGGGTCAAGAGACCCAGTACTTC. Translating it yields CASSLLRDRGQETQYF.

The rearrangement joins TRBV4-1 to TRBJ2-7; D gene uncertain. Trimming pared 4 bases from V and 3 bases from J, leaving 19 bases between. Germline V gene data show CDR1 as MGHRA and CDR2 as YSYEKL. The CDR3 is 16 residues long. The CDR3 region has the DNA TGCGCCAGCAGCCTCGCTCAGGCAGCATTCCTCTACGAGCAGTACTTC. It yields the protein CASSLAQAAFLYEQYF.

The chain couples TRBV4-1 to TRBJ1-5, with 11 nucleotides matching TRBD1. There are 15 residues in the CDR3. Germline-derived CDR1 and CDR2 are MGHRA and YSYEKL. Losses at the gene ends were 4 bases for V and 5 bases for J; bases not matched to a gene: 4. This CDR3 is CASSLRTGGHQPQHF. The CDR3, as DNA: TGCGCCAGCAGCCTGAGGACAGGGGGCCATCAGCCCCAGCATTTT.

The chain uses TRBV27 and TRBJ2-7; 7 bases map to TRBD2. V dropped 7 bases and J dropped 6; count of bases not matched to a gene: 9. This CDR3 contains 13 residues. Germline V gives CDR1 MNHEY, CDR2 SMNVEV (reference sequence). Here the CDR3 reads CASTPLGGGEQYF. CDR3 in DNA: TGTGCCAGCACTCCATTGGGGGGGGGCGAGCAGTACTTC.

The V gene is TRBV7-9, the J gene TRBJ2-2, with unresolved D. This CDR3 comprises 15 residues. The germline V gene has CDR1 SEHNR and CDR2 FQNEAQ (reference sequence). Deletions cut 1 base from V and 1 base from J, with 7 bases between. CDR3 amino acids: CASSLVGENTGELFF. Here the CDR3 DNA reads TGTGCCAGCAGCTTAGTTGGAGAGAACACCGGGGAGCTGTTTTTT.

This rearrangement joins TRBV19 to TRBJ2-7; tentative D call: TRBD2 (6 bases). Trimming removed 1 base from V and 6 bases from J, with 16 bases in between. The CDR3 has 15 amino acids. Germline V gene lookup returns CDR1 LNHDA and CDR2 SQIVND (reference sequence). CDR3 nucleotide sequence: TGTGCCAGTAGTATAGGACCGCACGGGGGACGCGAGCAGTACTTC. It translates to CASSIGPHGGREQYF.

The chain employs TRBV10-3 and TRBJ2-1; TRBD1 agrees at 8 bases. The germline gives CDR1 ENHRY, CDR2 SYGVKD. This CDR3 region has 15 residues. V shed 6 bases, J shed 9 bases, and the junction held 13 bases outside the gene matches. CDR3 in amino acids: CAISTGQGKAGEQFF. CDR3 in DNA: TGTGCCATCAGCACCGGACAGGGTAAGGCGGGTGAGCAGTTCTTC.

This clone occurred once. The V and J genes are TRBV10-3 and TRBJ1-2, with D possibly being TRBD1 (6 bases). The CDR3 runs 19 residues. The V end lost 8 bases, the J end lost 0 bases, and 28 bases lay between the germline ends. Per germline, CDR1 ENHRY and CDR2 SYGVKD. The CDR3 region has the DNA TGTGCCATCTATAAGGGGACCGCTGACAGACAGGCAGCTAACTATGGCTACACCTTC. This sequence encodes CAIYKGTADRQAANYGYTF.

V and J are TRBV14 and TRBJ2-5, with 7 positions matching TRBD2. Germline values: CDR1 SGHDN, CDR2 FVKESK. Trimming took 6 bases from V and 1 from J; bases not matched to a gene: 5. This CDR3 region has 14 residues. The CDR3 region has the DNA TGTGCCAGCAGGCCGCGGGGGTTCCAAGAGACCCAGTACTTC. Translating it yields CASRPRGFQETQYF.

The CDR3 reads CASSLDSPDTQYF. The CDR3, as DNA: TGCGCCAGCAGCTTAGACAGCCCGGATACGCAGTATTTT. The chain is built from TRBV5-1 and TRBJ2-3; D possibly corresponds to TRBD1 (5 bases). The CDR3 sequence is 13 residues long. Trimming took off 2 bases at V and 6 bases at J, with 10 bases between the two ends. From germline, CDR1 is SGHRS and CDR2 YFSETQ.

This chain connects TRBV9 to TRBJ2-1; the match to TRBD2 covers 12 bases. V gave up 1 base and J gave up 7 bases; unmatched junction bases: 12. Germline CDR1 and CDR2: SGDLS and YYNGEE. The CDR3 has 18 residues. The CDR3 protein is CASSVFVTSGGLANEQFF. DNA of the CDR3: TGTGCCAGCAGCGTATTCGTGACTAGCGGGGGACTTGCGAATGAGCAGTTCTTC.

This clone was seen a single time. The CDR3 spells CASSLPRRTEAFF. In nucleotides, the CDR3 is TGTGCCAGTAGTCTCCCCCGGCGGACTGAAGCTTTCTTT. This rearrangement joins TRBV19 to TRBJ1-1; D unclear. Per germline, CDR1 LNHDA and CDR2 SQIVND (reference sequence). Trimming took 5 bases from V and 5 from J, leaving 12 bases between them. The CDR3 is 13 amino acids.

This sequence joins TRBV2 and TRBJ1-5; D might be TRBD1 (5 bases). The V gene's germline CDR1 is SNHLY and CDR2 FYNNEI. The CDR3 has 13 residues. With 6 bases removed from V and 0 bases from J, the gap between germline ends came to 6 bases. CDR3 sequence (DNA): TGTGCCAGCAGCAGGGATAGCAATCAGCCCCAGCATTTT. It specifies CASSRDSNQPQHF. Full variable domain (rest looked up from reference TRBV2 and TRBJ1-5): EPEVTQTPSHQVTQMGQEVILRCVPISNHLYFYWYRQILGQKVEFLVSFYNNEISEKSEIFDDQFSVERPDGSNFTLKIRSTKLEDSAMYFCASSRDSNQPQHFGDGTRLSIL.

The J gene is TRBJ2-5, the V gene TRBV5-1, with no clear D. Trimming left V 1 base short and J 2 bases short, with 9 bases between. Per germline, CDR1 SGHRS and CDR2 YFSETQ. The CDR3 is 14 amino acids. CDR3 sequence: CASSLTTPQETQYF. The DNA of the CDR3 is TGCGCCAGCAGCTTGACGACACCGCAAGAGACCCAGTACTTC.

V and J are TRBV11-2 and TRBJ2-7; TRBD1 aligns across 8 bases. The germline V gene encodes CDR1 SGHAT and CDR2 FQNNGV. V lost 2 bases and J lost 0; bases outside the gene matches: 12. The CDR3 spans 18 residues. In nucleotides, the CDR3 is TGTGCCAGCAGCTTACTCGCGGGACAGGTGGGCCTCTCCTACGAGCAGTACTTC. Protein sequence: CASSLLAGQVGLSYEQYF.

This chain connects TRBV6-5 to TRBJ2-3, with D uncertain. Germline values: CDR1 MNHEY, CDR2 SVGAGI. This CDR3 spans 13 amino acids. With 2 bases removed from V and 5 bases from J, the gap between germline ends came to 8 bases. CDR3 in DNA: TGTGCCAGCAGTTACGGGCTCCGAGATACGCAGTATTTT. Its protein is CASSYGLRDTQYF.

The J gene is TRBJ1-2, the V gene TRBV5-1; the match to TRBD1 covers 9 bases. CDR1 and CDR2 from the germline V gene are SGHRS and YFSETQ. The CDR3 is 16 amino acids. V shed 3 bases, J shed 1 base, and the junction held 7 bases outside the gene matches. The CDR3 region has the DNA TGCGCCAGCAGCTGGGGACAGGGAGGGGATAACTATGGCTACACCTTC. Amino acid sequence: CASSWGQGGDNYGYTF.

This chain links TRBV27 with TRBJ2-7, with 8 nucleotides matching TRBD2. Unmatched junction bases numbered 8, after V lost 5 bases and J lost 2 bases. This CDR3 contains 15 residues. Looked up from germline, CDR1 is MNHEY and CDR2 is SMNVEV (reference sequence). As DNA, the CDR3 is TGTGCCAGCAGTCCCTCCTCCGGGGGGGCCTACGAGCAGTACTTC. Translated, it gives CASSPSSGGAYEQYF.

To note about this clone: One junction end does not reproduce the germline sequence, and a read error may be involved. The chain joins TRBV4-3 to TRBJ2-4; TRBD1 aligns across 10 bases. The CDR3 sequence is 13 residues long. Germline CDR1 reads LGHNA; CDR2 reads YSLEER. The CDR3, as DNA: TGCGCCAGCAGCCAAGACCGACAGGGGGCGAAAAACTTC. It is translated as CASSQDRQGAKNF.

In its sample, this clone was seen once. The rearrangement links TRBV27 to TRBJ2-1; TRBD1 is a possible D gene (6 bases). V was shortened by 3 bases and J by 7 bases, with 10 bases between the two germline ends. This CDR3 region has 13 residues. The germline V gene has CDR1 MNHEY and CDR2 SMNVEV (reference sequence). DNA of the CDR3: TGTGCCAGCAGTTTCAGGGGAGCGAATGAGCAGTTCTTC. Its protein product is CASSFRGANEQFF.

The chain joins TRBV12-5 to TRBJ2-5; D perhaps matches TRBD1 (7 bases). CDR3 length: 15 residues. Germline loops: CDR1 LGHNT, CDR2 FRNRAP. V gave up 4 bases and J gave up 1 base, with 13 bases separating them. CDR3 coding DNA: TGTGCTAGTGGTTCGCAGGGGGGCGGCCAAGAGACCCAGTACTTC. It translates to CASGSQGGGQETQYF.